The 3 T cell receptor beta chains listed next were all sequenced from one sample in a study of cytomegalovirus exposure and HLA in healthy donors. The PCR used 60 Vbeta and 13 Jbeta primers. Assay: immunoSEQ multiplex PCR; the TCRdb copy retains only in-frame clones and omits some. This table has some 170,000 clones, roughly 80% appearing once. What was sequenced was PBMCs. The receptors were gathered from a man aged 30 to 39 in good health and CMV-seropositive.

The chain recombines TRBV5-4 with TRBJ2-2, with TRBD1 as a possible D gene (6 bases). The V gene's germline CDR1 is SGHNT and CDR2 YYREEE (reference sequence). V shed 1 base and J shed 4 bases, with 11 bases lying between them. The CDR3 covers 15 residues. The CDR3 loop is CASSLPGEGTGELFF. The CDR3 coding sequence is TGTGCCAGCAGCTTGCCAGGGGAAGGCACCGGGGAGCTGTTTTTT.

The chain is built from TRBV6-5 and TRBJ2-2; possible D gene TRBD2, 6 bases. The ends were cut back, 4 bases at V and 3 bases at J, with 9 bases in the middle. The length of the CDR3 is 14 residues. Germline V gene data show CDR1 as MNHEY and CDR2 as SVGAGI. DNA for the CDR3: TGTGCCAGCAGTTTGGGGGGACACACCGGGGAGCTGTTTTTT. It encodes CASSLGGHTGELFF.

This chain uses TRBV29-1 with TRBJ1-5, with 8 bases that match TRBD1. Trimming removed 5 bases from V and 6 bases from J; junction bases left unmatched: 6. The CDR3 loop spans 13 amino acids. CDR1 and CDR2 from the germline V gene are SQVTM and ANQGSEA. CDR3 amino acids: CSVRQGAGQPQHF. CDR3 DNA sequence: TGCAGCGTTCGCCAGGGGGCGGGTCAGCCCCAGCATTTT.